Each of the 9 T cell receptor beta chains below was sequenced from the same sample in a study of blood T cell repertoires in COVID-19 (dated by TCRdb to 2018 to 2020). Library preparation was by the immunoSEQ multiplex PCR assay. The table comes from immuneACCESS by way of TCRdb, which keeps in-frame sequences with V and J called. Part of the clones is missing from these tables; in studies checked, under half for an unresolved V gene and the rest for unknown reasons. Counted in this sample were about 68,000 clones; roughly nine tenths of them appeared once. Approximately 7% of the sample belongs to the ten largest clones. Sequenced sample: peripheral blood. Source of these receptors: a man aged 40-50 years with COVID-19, enrolled during active disease.

CDR3 DNA sequence: TGTGCCAGCAGAGGGGCCGTTGCGAACACCGGGGAGCTGTTTTTT. Encoded protein: CASRGAVANTGELFF. The V gene is TRBV6-5, the J gene TRBJ2-2; D is possibly TRBD1 (5 bases). V lost 6 bases and J 0 bases, leaving 11 bases between the germline ends. The CDR3 is made up of 15 amino acids. In germline, CDR1 is MNHEY, CDR2 SVGAGI.

This rearrangement joins TRBV18 to TRBJ2-7, with 8 bases that match TRBD1. The CDR3 length is 13 residues. V trimming: 6 bases; J trimming: 4 bases; junction bases outside the gene matches: 5. CDR1 KGHSH and CDR2 LQKENI come from the germline V gene. The CDR3: CASSGQGLYEQYF. The CDR3 bases are TGTGCCAGCTCCGGACAGGGTTTGTACGAGCAGTACTTC. Together with reference TRBV18 and TRBJ2-7, the CDR3 gives the full variable domain: NAGVMQNPRHLVRRRGQEARLRCSPMKGHSHVYWYRQLPEEGLKFMVYLQKENIIDESGMPKERFSAEFPKEGPSILRIQQVVRGDSAAYFCASSGQGLYEQYFGPGTRLTVT.

The chain couples TRBV10-3 to TRBJ1-6; a weak D match, TRBD1 (5 bases). Trimming stripped 5 bases from V and 8 bases from J, with 16 bases between. The V gene's germline CDR1 is ENHRY and CDR2 SYGVKD. CDR3 length: 15 residues. The CDR3, as DNA: TGTGCCATCAGTTCGGGACTTCCGATTGATTCACCCCTCCACTTT. It translates to CAISSGLPIDSPLHF.

J is TRBJ1-3 and V is TRBV2; 9 positions match TRBD1. Germline assignment: CDR1 SNHLY and CDR2 FYNNEI. Germline trimming cut 10 bases from V and 4 bases from J; bases unmatched to any gene: 8. This CDR3 has 14 amino acids. The CDR3 protein is CATGGQGGGNTIYF. CDR3 nucleotide sequence: TGTGCCACAGGGGGACAGGGTGGCGGAAACACCATATATTTT.

J is TRBJ1-2 and V is TRBV27, with D tentatively TRBD1 (5 bases). Trimming removed 4 bases at V and 4 bases at J, with 19 bases between. Per germline, CDR1 MNHEY and CDR2 SMNVEV (reference sequence). CDR3 length: 16 amino acids. The CDR3 region is CASSSWGPGQSYGYTF. Here the CDR3 DNA reads TGTGCCAGCAGTTCATGGGGCCCCGGACAAAGCTATGGCTACACCTTC.

This chain uses TRBV11-2 with TRBJ1-2; a possible D gene is TRBD1 (6 bases). V dropped 4 bases and J dropped 5 bases, with 17 bases sitting between them. CDR1 and CDR2 (germline): SGHAT, FQNNGV. There are 15 residues in the CDR3. CDR3: CASSSGAGAVYGYTF. CDR3 nucleotide sequence: TGTGCCAGCAGCTCCGGGGCAGGGGCCGTTTATGGCTACACCTTC.

This chain uses TRBV7-6 with TRBJ2-1; tentatively, D is TRBD1 (6 bases). This CDR3 region has 16 residues. V lost 4 bases to trimming and J lost 8 bases, with 21 bases between them. CDR1 is SGHVS and CDR2 is FNYEAQ in the germline V gene. The chain's CDR3 is CASSSGLTGLMDEQFF. CDR3 in DNA: TGTGCCAGCAGCTCAGGCTTGACAGGTTTAATGGATGAGCAGTTCTTC.

The rearrangement uses TRBV19 and TRBJ1-5, with 10 bases that match TRBD1. Trimming removed 4 bases from V and 1 base from J; junction bases left unmatched: 10. Germline lookup yields CDR1 LNHDA and CDR2 SQIVND (reference sequence). The CDR3 runs to 18 residues. CDR3 sequence: CASSTTTGGMWSNQPQHF. CDR3 nucleotide sequence: TGTGCCAGTAGTACAACGACAGGGGGCATGTGGAGCAATCAGCCCCAGCATTTT.

The chain is built from TRBV18 and TRBJ2-5, with a possible D match to TRBD2 (6 bases). The ends were cut back, 3 bases at V and 2 bases at J, with 7 bases in the middle. Germline CDR1 KGHSH, CDR2 LQKENI. The CDR3 runs 13 residues. The CDR3 DNA reads TGTGCCAGCTCACCGGGGGGACAAGAGACCCAGTACTTC. This gives the protein CASSPGGQETQYF.